This passage covers 9 T cell receptor beta chains from one sample sequenced in a study of cytomegalovirus exposure and HLA in healthy donors. Use of 60 Vbeta and 13 Jbeta primers characterized the PCR. Libraries were prepared by immunoSEQ multiplex PCR; TCRdb keeps only in-frame clonotypes and omits some of them. In total, the table holds more than 95,000 clones. Sequencing used PBMCs. Receptors were obtained from a man aged 40-55 years in good health and CMV-seronegative.

The J gene is TRBJ1-5, the V gene TRBV7-2; D possibly corresponds to TRBD1 (6 bases). Trimming pared 5 bases from V and 6 bases from J, leaving 11 bases between. Germline V gene sequence: CDR1 SGHTA, CDR2 FQGNSA. The CDR3 runs 13 residues. CDR3 sequence (DNA): TGTGCCAGCAGCGAGGGGGGGGGTCAGCCCCAGCATTTT. It is translated as CASSEGGGQPQHF.

This rearrangement joins TRBV16 to TRBJ2-5, with D perhaps matching TRBD1 (6 bases). The CDR3 has 18 residues. Germline CDR1 and CDR2: KGHSY and FQNENV. V lost 0 bases and J lost 2, with 19 bases in between. The CDR3 loop reads CASSQSGISGADQETQYF. The CDR3 nucleotides are TGTGCCAGCAGCCAATCGGGCATTTCAGGGGCGGATCAAGAGACCCAGTACTTC.

The CDR3 nucleotides are TGTGCCAGCAGCTCGGACAGAAACACTGAAGCTTTCTTT. As protein: CASSSDRNTEAFF. The chain recombines TRBV7-6 with TRBJ1-1; D possibly corresponds to TRBD1 (6 bases). Germline-derived CDR1 and CDR2 are SGHVS and FNYEAQ. CDR3 length equals 13 residues. Trimming left V 4 bases short and J 2 bases short, with 8 bases between. The full variable domain, completed using reference TRBV7-6 and TRBJ1-1, is GAGVSQSPRYKVTKRGQDVALRCDPISGHVSLYWYRQALGQGPEFLTYFNYEAQQDKSGLPNDRFSAERPEGSISTLTIQRTEQRDSAMYRCASSSDRNTEAFFGQGTRLTVV.

On this clone: Additional DNA sequences in this sample encode the identical CDR3. This chain connects TRBV4-3 to TRBJ2-1; 15 bases map to TRBD2. CDR3 size: 19 residues. CDR1 is LGHNA and CDR2 is YSLEER in the germline V gene. After removal of 0 bases from V and 7 bases from J, the junction contained 10 bases not matched to a gene. This CDR3 reads CASSQEVGTSGRKDNEQFF. DNA of the CDR3: TGCGCCAGCAGCCAAGAGGTTGGGACTAGCGGGAGGAAAGATAATGAGCAGTTCTTC.

The rearrangement joins TRBV7-2 to TRBJ2-5; D may be TRBD1 (5 bases). CDR3 length equals 16 residues. In germline, CDR1 is SGHTA, CDR2 FQGNSA. V lost 2 bases and J 4 bases, leaving 17 bases between the germline ends. CDR3 DNA sequence: TGTGCCAGCAGCTTAAACGGGCAGGGAAGAGGAGAGACCCAGTACTTC. Amino acids: CASSLNGQGRGETQYF. Filled out from reference TRBV7-2 and TRBJ2-5, the complete variable domain reads GAGVSQSPSNKVTEKGKDVELRCDPISGHTALYWYRQSLGQGLEFLIYFQGNSAPDKSGLPSDRFSAERTGGSVSTLTIQRTQQEDSAVYLCASSLNGQGRGETQYFGPGTRLLVL.

The gene calls are TRBV7-9 and TRBJ2-1; tentative D call: TRBD1 (6 bases). The germline V gene encodes CDR1 SEHNR and CDR2 FQNEAQ (reference sequence). Between the trimmed V and J ends, which lost 3 bases and 5 bases, there was a span of 11 bases. This CDR3 has 14 amino acids. This chain's CDR3 is CASSFSQGDNEQFF. CDR3 coding DNA: TGTGCCAGCAGCTTCTCACAGGGAGACAATGAGCAGTTCTTC.

The chain employs TRBV23-1 and TRBJ2-2, with 7 bases that match TRBD1. Being an ORF, TRBV23-1 has a function that is uncertain. The CDR3 loop spans 17 amino acids. V shed 2 bases, J shed 2 bases, and the junction held 8 bases outside the gene matches. Here the CDR3 DNA reads TGCGCCAGCAGTCAACCGGACCGGGACAGAAACACCGGGGAGCTGTTTTTT. This codes for CASSQPDRDRNTGELFF.

The chain couples TRBV21-1 to TRBJ2-6; TRBD1, as called in the table, went unchecked against the DNA. TRBV21-1 is tagged as a pseudogene. This CDR3 is 15 amino acids long. CDR3 DNA: TGTGCCAGCACCGAAAGACAGCCTGGGGCCAACGTCCTGACTTTC. Translating it yields CASTERQPGANVLTF.

This chain joins TRBV7-6 and TRBJ2-5; D may be TRBD1 (5 bases). The germline gives CDR1 SGHVS, CDR2 FNYEAQ. The CDR3 contains 14 residues. Trimming pared 5 bases from V and 5 bases from J, leaving 15 bases between. CDR3 in amino acids: CASSPRDSEETQYF. CDR3 DNA sequence: TGTGCCAGCAGCCCCCGAGACAGCGAGGAGACCCAGTACTTC.